Reported below is one T cell receptor beta chain. The antigen is undetermined. Primers: 60 Vbeta forward and 13 Jbeta reverse. Assay: immunoSEQ multiplex PCR; the TCRdb copy retains only in-frame clones and omits some. This table holds 150,000 to 200,000 clones, more than 70% found once. The sample originates from a study of cytomegalovirus exposure and HLA in healthy donors. Study-level points and caveats: A few of the chains that were CMV-associated were confirmed in vitro to be specific for CMV antigens.

This clonotype was obtained from a girl aged 5 to 17 in good health and CMV-seropositive. Sequenced input: PBMCs.

The CDR3 protein is CASSPLESGVSSYEQYF. In nucleotides, the CDR3 is TGTGCCAGCTCACCACTTGAGTCAGGGGTTTCCTCCTACGAGCAGTACTTC. This sequence joins TRBV18 and TRBJ2-7, with a weak D call TRBD1 (6 bases). Trimming shortened V by 1 base and J by 0 bases, and 16 bases separated the two germline ends. This CDR3 is 17 amino acids long. Per the germline V gene, CDR1 is KGHSH and CDR2 is LQKENI.